This is a list of T cell receptor beta chains from one sample in a study of T-cell reconstitution after alpha-beta-depleted transplantation in children. TCRdb processed the PCR reads anew with MiXCR; each CDR3 protein has one entry. The sample has roughly 70,000 distinct CDR3 sequences, roughly 4.9% seen once. Material: PBMCs, mostly from graft donor cells, obtained 180 days after TCRalphabeta/CD19-depleted stem cell transplant. The source of these receptors is a boy younger than two who had a stem cell transplant for acute myeloid leukemia, so the T cells may come from the graft donor. The CDR3 runs from the conserved cysteine through the conserved F or W. The D gene is left open where the match is weak. Rows may omit the clone size; those that give it use once, few, many or a size class.

J: TRBJ2-4
D: .
V: TRBV4-1
size: many
DNA: TGCGCCAGCAGCCAAAGCCGAAGTAACATTCAGTACTTC
CDR3: CASSQSRSNIQYF

J: TRBJ1-2
D: TRBD1
V: TRBV29-1
size: many
DNA: TGCAGCGTTGGGGGTAGACAGGGGGCGAAGGGCTACACCTTC
CDR3: CSVGGRQGAKGYTF

J: TRBJ1-1
D: .
V: TRBV19
size: many
DNA: TGTGCCACACAGGGTATGGGCACTGAAGCTTTCTTT
CDR3: CATQGMGTEAFF

J: TRBJ1-2
D: TRBD1
V: TRBV7-2
size: many
DNA: TGTGCCAGCAGCTTAGTGGGACAGGGGTTGATTGGCTACACCTTC
CDR3: CASSLVGQGLIGYTF

J: TRBJ2-3
D: .
V: TRBV12-3/TRBV12-4
size: many
DNA: TGTGCCAGCAGTTTTCCTCCAACAGATACGCAGTATTTT
CDR3: CASSFPPTDTQYF

J: TRBJ1-4
D: TRBD1
V: TRBV20-1
size: .
DNA: TGCAGTGCTTTCCGACCGGGACAGGGTTCTGAAAAACTGTTTTTT
CDR3: CSAFRPGQGSEKLFF

J: TRBJ2-3
D: TRBD2
V: TRBV24-1
size: .
DNA: TGTGCCACCAGTGATCCAAGGGGGGGGAAAAGCGGGGGATGGGGTCGTAGCACAGATACGCAGTATTTT
CDR3: CATSDPRGGKSGGWGRSTDTQYF

J: TRBJ1-5
D: .
V: TRBV12-3/TRBV12-4
size: many
DNA: TGTGCCAGCAGTCCATCTTTCCGGGGGGGGGTCAATCAGCCCCAGCATTTT
CDR3: CASSPSFRGGVNQPQHF

J: TRBJ1-2
D: .
V: TRBV29-1
size: many
DNA: TGCAGCGCACTCCCGGGGGCTAACTATGGCTACACCTTC
CDR3: CSALPGANYGYTF

J: TRBJ2-4
D: .
V: TRBV2
size: .
DNA: TGTGCCAGCACCGGGGGGCCTACGACCGAGTACTTC
CDR3: CASTGGPTTEYF

J: TRBJ1-4
D: TRBD1
V: TRBV19
size: .
DNA: TGTGCCAGTAGTATAGGGGGACAGATCGGAGAAATACTGTTTTTT
CDR3: CASSIGGQIGEILFF

J: TRBJ2-7
D: .
V: TRBV7-6
size: many
DNA: TGTGCCAGCAGCTTAGGGGCAGGAGGAGGTCGCGAGCAGTACTTC
CDR3: CASSLGAGGGREQYF

J: TRBJ2-7
D: TRBD1
V: TRBV5-1
size: many
DNA: TGCGCCAGCAGACCCAGACCGGACAGGGGGCAAGGCGAGCAGTACTTC
CDR3: CASRPRPDRGQGEQYF

J: TRBJ2-3
D: .
V: TRBV12-3/TRBV12-4
size: many
DNA: TGTGCCAGCAGTTTAAGACTGTTCCCTAGCACAGATACGCAGTATTTT
CDR3: CASSLRLFPSTDTQYF

J: TRBJ2-5
D: .
V: TRBV4-3
size: many
DNA: TGCGCCAGCAGCCGAGGTCACGGGGAGACCCAGTACTTC
CDR3: CASSRGHGETQYF

J: TRBJ1-2
D: TRBD1
V: TRBV2
size: many
DNA: TGTGCCAGCAGTGAAGCGCGGGGACAGGGGGCGAGCTATGGCTACACCTTC
CDR3: CASSEARGQGASYGYTF

J: TRBJ2-6
D: .
V: TRBV9
size: many
DNA: TGTGCCAGCAGCGTAAGAGGAACTGGGGCCAACGTCCTGACTTTC
CDR3: CASSVRGTGANVLTF

J: TRBJ1-1
D: TRBD1
V: TRBV28
size: many
DNA: TGTGCCAGCAGTACATGGACAGGGTGGGGCACTGAAGCTTTCTTT
CDR3: CASSTWTGWGTEAFF

J: TRBJ1-6
D: .
V: TRBV11-2
size: many
DNA: TGTGCCAGCAGCCCCAGCTTTGGGACGGAGGATTCACCCCTCCACTTT
CDR3: CASSPSFGTEDSPLHF

J: TRBJ1-2
D: TRBD1
V: TRBV5-4
size: many
DNA: TGTGCCAGCAGAACCGACAGGGGGCCGGGCTACACCTTC
CDR3: CASRTDRGPGYTF

J: TRBJ1-2
D: .
V: TRBV20-1
size: many
DNA: TGCAGTGCCATGCGGGACACCCAAATGGGAGGCTACACCTTC
CDR3: CSAMRDTQMGGYTF

J: TRBJ1-5
D: TRBD1
V: TRBV4-1
size: many
DNA: TGCGCCAGCAGCCAACCCCGACAGGGAGCGTTCCGTTATAGCAATCAGCCCCAGCATTTT
CDR3: CASSQPRQGAFRYSNQPQHF

J: TRBJ2-2
D: .
V: TRBV5-4
size: few
DNA: TGTGCCGCCGCAGCCGCGAACACCGGGGAGCTGTTTTTT
CDR3: CAAAAANTGELFF

J: TRBJ1-1
D: TRBD1
V: TRBV7-3
size: many
DNA: TGTGCCAGCAGCCAACAGGGGGGGAACACTGAAGCTTTCTTT
CDR3: CASSQQGGNTEAFF

J: TRBJ2-6
D: .
V: TRBV12-3/TRBV12-4
size: many
DNA: TGTGCCAGCAGCCTAAACTCTGGGGCCAACGTCCTGACTTTC
CDR3: CASSLNSGANVLTF

J: TRBJ2-5
D: .
V: TRBV5-1
size: many
DNA: TGCGCCAGCAGCCTGGGACGGGGCCTAGAGACCCAGTACTTC
CDR3: CASSLGRGLETQYF

J: TRBJ2-7
D: TRBD2
V: TRBV29-1
size: many
DNA: TGCAGCGTAGCGGGGAACGAGCAGTACTTC
CDR3: CSVAGNEQYF

J: TRBJ2-5
D: TRBD1
V: TRBV24-1
size: many
DNA: TGTGCCACCAGTGATTTAGGGACAGGGGAAGAGACCCAGTACTTC
CDR3: CATSDLGTGEETQYF

J: TRBJ2-2
D: TRBD2
V: TRBV7-2
size: many
DNA: TGTGCCAGCAGCTACGGACTAGCGGGGGGCTTCGCCGGGGAGCTGTTTTTT
CDR3: CASSYGLAGGFAGELFF

J: TRBJ2-7
D: .
V: TRBV9
size: many
DNA: TGTGCCAGCAGCGTAGGAGAGGGAAGGCATAGAGACGAGCAGTACTTC
CDR3: CASSVGEGRHRDEQYF

J: TRBJ1-5
D: .
V: TRBV20-1
size: few
DNA: TGCAGTGCCCCTAAGACTGGGGTCAATCAGCCCCAGCATTTT
CDR3: CSAPKTGVNQPQHF

J: TRBJ2-1
D: TRBD1
V: TRBV3-1
size: few
DNA: TGTGCCAGCTGCCAAGTTCTCTTGGACAGGGGGCTGAGCAATGAGCAGTTCTTC
CDR3: CASCQVLLDRGLSNEQFF

J: TRBJ2-2
D: TRBD1
V: TRBV9
size: many
DNA: TGTGCCAGCAGCATAAGACAGGGGAGGAACACCGGGGAGCTGTTTTTT
CDR3: CASSIRQGRNTGELFF

J: TRBJ2-7
D: .
V: TRBV12-3/TRBV12-4
size: many
DNA: TGTGCCAGCAGTTTAGCGCCCCTATCCGGGACGCTATCCTACGAGCAGTACTTC
CDR3: CASSLAPLSGTLSYEQYF

J: TRBJ2-3
D: .
V: TRBV7-2
size: many
DNA: TGTGCCAGCAGCTTAGTTCCCAGGGCCACAGATACGCAGTATTTT
CDR3: CASSLVPRATDTQYF

J: TRBJ2-3
D: TRBD2
V: TRBV25-1
size: many
DNA: TGTGCCAGCAGTATGCTAGGACTAGCCATGGATACGCAGTATTTT
CDR3: CASSMLGLAMDTQYF

J: TRBJ1-1
D: .
V: TRBV7-9
size: many
DNA: TGTGCCAGCAGCCCAAGGACAGTGGGCCACACTGAAGCTTTCTTT
CDR3: CASSPRTVGHTEAFF

J: TRBJ2-7
D: .
V: TRBV4-2
size: many
DNA: TGTGCCAGCAGCCAACTCCTTTTCCCTACCTACGAGCAGTACTTC
CDR3: CASSQLLFPTYEQYF

J: TRBJ1-1
D: TRBD1
V: TRBV12-3/TRBV12-4
size: many
DNA: TGTGCCAGCAGTCCTCGACGGACAGGGTTCACTGAAGCTTTCTTT
CDR3: CASSPRRTGFTEAFF

J: TRBJ2-2
D: TRBD2
V: TRBV7-2
size: many
DNA: TGTGCCAGCAGCCCTCTCAGGACTAGCCTCAAGAACACCGGGGAGCTGTTTTTT
CDR3: CASSPLRTSLKNTGELFF

J: TRBJ2-3
D: TRBD2
V: TRBV5-1
size: many
DNA: TGCGCCAGCAGCTTGGATCTAGCGGGGGGGATTACGGGTACGCAGTATTTT
CDR3: CASSLDLAGGITGTQYF

J: TRBJ1-3
D: .
V: TRBV5-1
size: many
DNA: TGCGCCAGCAGCTTGGACAACCTTTCTGGAAACACCATATATTTT
CDR3: CASSLDNLSGNTIYF